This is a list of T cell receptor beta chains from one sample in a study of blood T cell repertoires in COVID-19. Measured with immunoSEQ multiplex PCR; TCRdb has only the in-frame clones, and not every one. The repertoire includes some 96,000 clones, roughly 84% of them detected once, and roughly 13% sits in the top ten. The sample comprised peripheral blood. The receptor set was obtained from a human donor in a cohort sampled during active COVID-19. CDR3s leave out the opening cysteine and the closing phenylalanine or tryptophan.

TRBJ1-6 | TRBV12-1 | ASSQDGLHNSPLH
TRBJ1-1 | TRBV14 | ASSPRGGRRGMNTEAF
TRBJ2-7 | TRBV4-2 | ASSQDLTSGIYEQY
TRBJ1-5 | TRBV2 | ASNRQGRTQPQH
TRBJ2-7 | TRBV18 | ASSPGEGAPYEQY
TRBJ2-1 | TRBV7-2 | ASSPLEFSYNEQF
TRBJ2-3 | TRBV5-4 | ASGIAADTQY
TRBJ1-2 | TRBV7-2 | ASSLGQGANRHGYT
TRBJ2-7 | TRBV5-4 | ASSLNLGQAYEQY
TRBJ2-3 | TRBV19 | ATTGGARTDTQY
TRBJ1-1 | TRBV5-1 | ASSPDRDYTEAF
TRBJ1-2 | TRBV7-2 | ASSRTGSYGYT
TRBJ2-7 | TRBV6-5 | ASSYSGLHSYEQY
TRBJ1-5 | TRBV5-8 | ASSLLTVNQPQH
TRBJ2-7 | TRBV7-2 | ASSLYYTSGKTYEQY
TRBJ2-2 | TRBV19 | ASSMKAGGHLSTGELF
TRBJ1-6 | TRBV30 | AWKGIQLNNSPLH
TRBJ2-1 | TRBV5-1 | ASSLDRGYNEQF
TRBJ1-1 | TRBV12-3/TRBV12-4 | ASSLKGFTEAF
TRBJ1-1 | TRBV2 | ASTGRTEAF
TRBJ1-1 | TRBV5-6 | ASSPVRGFTGDTEAF
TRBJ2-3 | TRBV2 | ASRVNRGSSTDTQY
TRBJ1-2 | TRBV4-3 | ASSQGVSDKNYGYT
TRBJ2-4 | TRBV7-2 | ASSLDQGTSDLAKNIQY
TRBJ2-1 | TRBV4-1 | ASSRPGLAAYNEQF
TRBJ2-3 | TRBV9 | ASSPRGHFSGGASDTQY
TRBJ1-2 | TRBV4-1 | ASSQIGLGRTRGGYT
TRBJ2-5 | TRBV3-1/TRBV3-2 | ASSQEAGGYWETQY
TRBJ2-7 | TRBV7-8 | ASSLYPPKAGGIRDEQY
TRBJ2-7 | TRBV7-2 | ASSSQTSGGIYEQY
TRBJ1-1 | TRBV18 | ASSPQGASTEAF
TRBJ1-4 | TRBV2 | ASGVGAKLF
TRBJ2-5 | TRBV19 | ASSSRTGTETQY
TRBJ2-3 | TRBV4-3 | ASSQGRGSWDTQY
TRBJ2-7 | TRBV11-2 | ASSSSGVGEQY
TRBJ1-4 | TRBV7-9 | ASSLLGQNEKLF
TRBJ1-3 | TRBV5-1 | ASSLGQGDAGNTIY
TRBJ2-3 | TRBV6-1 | ASSDTGSRTDTQY
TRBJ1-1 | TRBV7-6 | ASSLVGGGTEAF
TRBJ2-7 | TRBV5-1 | ASSLIPGVYEQY
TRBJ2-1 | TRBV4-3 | ASSQDGGNSYNEQF
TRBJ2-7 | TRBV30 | AWSAGGSSYEQY
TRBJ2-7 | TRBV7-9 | ASSLVKGISYEQY
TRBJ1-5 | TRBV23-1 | ASSQSAGEGNQPQH
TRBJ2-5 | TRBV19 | ASGQGSGVLQY
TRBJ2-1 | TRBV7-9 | ASSQTSGEQF
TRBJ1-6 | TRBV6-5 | ASRRTAYSPLH
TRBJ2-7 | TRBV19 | ASGQGVSYEQY
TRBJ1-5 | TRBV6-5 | ASRPSGLVNQPQH
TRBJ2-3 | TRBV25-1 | ASSGDTSGGTDTQY
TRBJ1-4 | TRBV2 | ASSVDGTLTGLF
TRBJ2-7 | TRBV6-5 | ASSYSIAASYEQY